This T cell receptor beta chain was profiled in a study of identical twins. TCRdb re-called the 5' RACE reads with MiXCR, one entry per CDR3 protein. The sample holds about 890,000 distinct CDR3 sequences, over 9% seen once. Points on this clonotype: What it binds is unknown.

Study results and caveats: Abundant cord blood beta clonotypes carried fewer insertions; memory repertoires showed none. Invariant MAIT and iNKT cells are populations that could partly confound zero-insertion analyses. Monozygotic twins shared more out-of-frame TCR alpha than recombination models predicted.

Looked up from germline, CDR1 is SGHRS and CDR2 is YFSETQ. V shed 4 bases and J shed 4 bases, with 17 bases lying between them. This CDR3 has 15 amino acids. These data were likewise used in another study, on yellow fever vaccine responses in identical twins.

The V and J genes are TRBV5-1 and TRBJ2-5; maybe TRBD1 (5 bases). The receptor comes from a woman between 18 and 30 years old in good health. Source material: PBMCs. CDR3 coding DNA: TGCGCCAGCAGCCACGGTCCAGGGATAGGAGAGACCCAGTACTTC. Translating it yields CASSHGPGIGETQYF.